This T cell receptor (beta chain) comes out of a study of Ad26.COV2.S vaccination and SARS-CoV-2 variants. General study points: Spike-specific CD8+ and CD4+ T cell responses reportedly showed substantial breadth after vaccination.

This CDR3 region has 14 residues. Germline lookup yields CDR1 LGHDT and CDR2 YNNKEL (reference sequence). Germline trimming cut 6 bases from V and 2 bases from J; bases unmatched to any gene: 3. Some clones are missing from TCRdb's copy, which holds only in-frame ones; the method was immunoSEQ multiplex PCR. Of more than 300,000 clones in the sample, around four fifths were seen once. The sample's treatment: roughly 18 received Ad26.COV2.S at low or high dose, single or two shots; roughly five received placebo; per-sample allocation not given. Sample collection was performed on day 63 after the first vaccine or placebo injection. The table lists this clone with a few counts. Its cognate antigen is unknown.

The chain is built from TRBV3-1 (or the pseudogene TRBV3-2) and TRBJ2-7; 11 positions match TRBD2. This TCR derives from a person between 18 and 65 years old who received the Ad26.COV2.S COVID-19 vaccine or a placebo. Source: peripheral blood, taken in a trial of Ad26.COV2.S vaccine versus placebo. The CDR3 sequence is CASRPSGGTYEQYF. DNA for the CDR3: TGTGCCAGCAGGCCTAGCGGGGGGACCTACGAGCAGTACTTC.